This T cell receptor beta chain was identified in a study of blood T cells in healthy people across ages. Study conclusions and caveats: When one million T cells were used, diversity estimates were thought to be underestimates.

The authors ran a second PCR of about 6 to 11 cycles using a sample-barcoded 5' primer and a J-beta primer mix. TCRdb re-analysed the 5' RACE reads in MiXCR, keeping a single row per CDR3 protein. The table has fewer than 2,000,000 distinct CDR3 sequences, approximately 39% seen once. Of note for this clonotype: Its target is unknown.

The receptor was isolated from a human donor in good health. Sequenced input: blood.

The CDR3 is CASSPDPKPYEQYF. In DNA, the CDR3 is TGTGCCAGCAGCCCGGACCCTAAACCCTACGAGCAGTACTTC. V is TRBV7-9 and J is TRBJ2-7; unclear D gene. Between the trimmed V and J ends, which lost 5 bases and 2 bases, there was a span of 13 bases. This CDR3 has 14 amino acids. Germline V gene lookup returns CDR1 SEHNR and CDR2 FQNEAQ (reference sequence).